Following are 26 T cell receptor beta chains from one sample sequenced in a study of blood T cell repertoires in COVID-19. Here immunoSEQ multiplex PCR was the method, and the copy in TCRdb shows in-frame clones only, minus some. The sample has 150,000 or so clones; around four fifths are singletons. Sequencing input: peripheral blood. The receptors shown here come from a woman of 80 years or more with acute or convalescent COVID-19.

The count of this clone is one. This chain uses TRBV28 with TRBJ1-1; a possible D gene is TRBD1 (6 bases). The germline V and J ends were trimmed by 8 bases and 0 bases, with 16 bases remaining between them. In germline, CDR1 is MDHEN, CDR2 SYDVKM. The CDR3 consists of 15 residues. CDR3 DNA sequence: TGTGCCAGCGGGACCGGGACAAAGTTGAACACTGAAGCTTTCTTT. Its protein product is CASGTGTKLNTEAFF.

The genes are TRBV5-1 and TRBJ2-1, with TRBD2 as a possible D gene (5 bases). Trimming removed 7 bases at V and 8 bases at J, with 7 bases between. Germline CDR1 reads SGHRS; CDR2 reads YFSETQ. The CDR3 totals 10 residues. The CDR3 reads CASGGHEQFF. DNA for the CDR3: TGCGCCAGCGGCGGGCATGAGCAGTTCTTC.

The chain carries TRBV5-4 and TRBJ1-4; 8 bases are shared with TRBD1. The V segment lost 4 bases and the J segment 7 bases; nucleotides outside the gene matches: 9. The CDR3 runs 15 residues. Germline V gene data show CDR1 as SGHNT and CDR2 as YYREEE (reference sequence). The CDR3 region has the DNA TGTGCCAGCAGCGGAACCGGGACAGGCTCTGAAAAACTGTTTTTT. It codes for CASSGTGTGSEKLFF.

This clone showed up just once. The CDR3 loop is CASSLDLFSGEARDYGYTF. For the CDR3, the DNA is TGTGCCAGCAGCTTAGATCTTTTTTCCGGGGAAGCTCGGGACTATGGCTACACCTTC. J is TRBJ1-2 and V is TRBV11-3, with no clear D. This CDR3 has 19 residues. Trimming left V 0 bases short and J 3 bases short, with 23 bases between. Per the germline V gene, CDR1 is SGHNT and CDR2 is YENEEA.

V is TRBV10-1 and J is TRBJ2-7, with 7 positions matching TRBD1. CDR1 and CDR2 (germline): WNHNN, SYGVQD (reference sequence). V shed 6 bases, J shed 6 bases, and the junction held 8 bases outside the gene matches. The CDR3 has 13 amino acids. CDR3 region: CASRRDSIGEQYF. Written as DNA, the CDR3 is TGCGCCAGCAGAAGGGACAGTATAGGCGAGCAGTACTTC.

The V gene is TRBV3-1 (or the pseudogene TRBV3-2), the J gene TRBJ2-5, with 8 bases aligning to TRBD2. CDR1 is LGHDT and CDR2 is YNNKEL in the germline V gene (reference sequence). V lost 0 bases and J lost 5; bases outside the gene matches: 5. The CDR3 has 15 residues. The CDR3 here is CASSQDKRGYETQYF. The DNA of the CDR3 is TGTGCCAGCAGCCAAGACAAGCGGGGGTACGAGACCCAGTACTTC.

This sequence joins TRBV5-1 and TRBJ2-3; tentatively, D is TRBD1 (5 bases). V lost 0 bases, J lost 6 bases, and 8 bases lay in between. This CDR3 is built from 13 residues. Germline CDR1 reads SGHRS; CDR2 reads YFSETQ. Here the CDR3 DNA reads TGCGCCAGCAGCTTGGCAGGGCGGGATACGCAGTATTTT. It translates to CASSLAGRDTQYF.

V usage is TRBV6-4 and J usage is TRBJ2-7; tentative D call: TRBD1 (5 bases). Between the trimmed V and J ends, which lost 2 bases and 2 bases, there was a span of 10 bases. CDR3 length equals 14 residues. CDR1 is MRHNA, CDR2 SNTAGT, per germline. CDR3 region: CASSDPDRAYEQYF. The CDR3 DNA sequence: TGTGCCAGCAGTGACCCTGACAGAGCCTACGAGCAGTACTTC.

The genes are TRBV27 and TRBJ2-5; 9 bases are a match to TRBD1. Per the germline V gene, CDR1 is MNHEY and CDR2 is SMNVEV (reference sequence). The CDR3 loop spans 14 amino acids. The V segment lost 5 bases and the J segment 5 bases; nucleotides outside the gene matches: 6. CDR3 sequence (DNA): TGTGCCAGCAGTGACAGGGGGAGACACGAGACCCAGTACTTC. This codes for CASSDRGRHETQYF.

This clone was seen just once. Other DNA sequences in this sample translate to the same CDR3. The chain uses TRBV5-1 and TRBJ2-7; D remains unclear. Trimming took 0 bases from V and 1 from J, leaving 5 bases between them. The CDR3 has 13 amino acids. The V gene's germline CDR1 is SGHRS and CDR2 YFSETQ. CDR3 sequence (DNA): TGCGCCAGCAGCTTGGGCAGTTCCTACGAGCAGTACTTC. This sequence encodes CASSLGSSYEQYF.

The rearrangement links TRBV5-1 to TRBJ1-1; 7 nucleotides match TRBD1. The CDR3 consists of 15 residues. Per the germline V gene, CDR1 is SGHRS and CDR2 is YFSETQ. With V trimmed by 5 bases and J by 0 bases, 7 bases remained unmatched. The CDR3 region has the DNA TGCGCCAGCAGTTCCGAGGGGGCCTTGAACACTGAAGCTTTCTTT. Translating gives CASSSEGALNTEAFF.

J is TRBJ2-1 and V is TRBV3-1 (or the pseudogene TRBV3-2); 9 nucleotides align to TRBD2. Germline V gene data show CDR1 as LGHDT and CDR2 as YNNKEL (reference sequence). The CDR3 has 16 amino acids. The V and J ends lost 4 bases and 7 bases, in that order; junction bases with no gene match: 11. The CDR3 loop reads CASSPLGSGSINEQFF. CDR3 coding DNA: TGTGCCAGCAGCCCTCTCGGTAGCGGGAGTATTAATGAGCAGTTCTTC.

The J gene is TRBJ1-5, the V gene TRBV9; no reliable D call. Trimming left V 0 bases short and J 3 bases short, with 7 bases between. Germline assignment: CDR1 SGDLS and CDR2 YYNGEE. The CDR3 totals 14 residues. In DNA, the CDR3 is TGTGCCAGCAGCGTAGGGCTCGACAATCAGCCCCAGCATTTT. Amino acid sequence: CASSVGLDNQPQHF.

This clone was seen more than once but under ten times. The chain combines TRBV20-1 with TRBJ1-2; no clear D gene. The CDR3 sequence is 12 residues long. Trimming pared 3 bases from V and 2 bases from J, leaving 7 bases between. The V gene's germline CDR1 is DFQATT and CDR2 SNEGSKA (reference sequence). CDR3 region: CSASTANYGYTF. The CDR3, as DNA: TGCAGTGCTAGTACAGCCAACTATGGCTACACCTTC.

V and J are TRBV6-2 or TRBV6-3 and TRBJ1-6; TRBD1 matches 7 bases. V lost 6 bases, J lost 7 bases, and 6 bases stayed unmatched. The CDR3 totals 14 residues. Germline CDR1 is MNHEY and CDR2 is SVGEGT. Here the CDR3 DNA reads TGTGCCAGCAGCTATGGGACAGAAAATTCACCCCTCCACTTT. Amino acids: CASSYGTENSPLHF.

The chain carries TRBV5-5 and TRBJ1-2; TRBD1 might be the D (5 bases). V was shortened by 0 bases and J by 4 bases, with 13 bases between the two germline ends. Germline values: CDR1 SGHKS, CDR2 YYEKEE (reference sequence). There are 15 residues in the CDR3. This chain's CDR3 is CASSLAQGASYGYTF. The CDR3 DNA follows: TGTGCCAGCAGCTTGGCGCAAGGGGCTAGCTATGGCTACACCTTC.

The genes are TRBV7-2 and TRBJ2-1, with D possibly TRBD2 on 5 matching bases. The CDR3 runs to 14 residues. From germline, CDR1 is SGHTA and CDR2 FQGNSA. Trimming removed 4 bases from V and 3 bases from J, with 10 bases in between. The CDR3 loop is CASSSSLGYNEQFF. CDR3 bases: TGTGCCAGCAGCTCCTCACTAGGCTACAATGAGCAGTTCTTC.

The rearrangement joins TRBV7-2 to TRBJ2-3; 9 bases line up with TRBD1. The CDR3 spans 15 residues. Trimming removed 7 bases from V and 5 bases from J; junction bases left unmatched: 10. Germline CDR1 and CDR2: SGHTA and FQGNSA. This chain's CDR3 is CASIVPGTGKDTQYF. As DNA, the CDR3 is TGTGCCAGCATCGTCCCCGGGACAGGGAAAGATACGCAGTATTTT.

The CDR3 coding sequence is TGTGCCAGCAGCTTAGGACCCCCGGGACTTGGTAATTCACCCCTCCACTTT. Its translation is CASSLGPPGLGNSPLHF. The chain links TRBV7-3 to TRBJ1-6; TRBD1 is a possible D gene (5 bases). Germline loops: CDR1 SGHTA, CDR2 FQGTGA. The CDR3 has 17 residues. With 2 bases removed from V and 6 bases from J, the gap between germline ends came to 17 bases.

The CDR3 reads CASSYGVTSGKGEQYF. The CDR3 DNA sequence: TGTGCCAGCAGTTACGGTGTGACTAGCGGGAAGGGCGAGCAGTACTTC. The chain is built from TRBV6-6 and TRBJ2-7; 11 nucleotides agree with TRBD2. V shed 2 bases and J 6 bases; nucleotides not matched to a gene: 9. Germline CDR1 reads MNHNY; CDR2 reads SVGAGI (reference sequence). This CDR3 has 16 amino acids.

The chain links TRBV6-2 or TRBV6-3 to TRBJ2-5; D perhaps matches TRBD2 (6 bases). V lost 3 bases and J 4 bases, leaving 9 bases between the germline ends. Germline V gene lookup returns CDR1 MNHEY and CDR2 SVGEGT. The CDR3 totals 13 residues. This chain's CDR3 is CASSYAGRETQYF. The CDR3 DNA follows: TGTGCCAGCAGTTATGCGGGGAGAGAGACCCAGTACTTC.

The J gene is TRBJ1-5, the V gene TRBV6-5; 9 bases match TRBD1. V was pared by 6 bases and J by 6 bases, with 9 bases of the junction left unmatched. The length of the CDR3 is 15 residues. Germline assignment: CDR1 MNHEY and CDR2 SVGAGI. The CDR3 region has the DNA TGTGCCAGCAGAGCCGAGGGACAGGGCTTTCAGCCCCAGCATTTT. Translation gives CASRAEGQGFQPQHF.

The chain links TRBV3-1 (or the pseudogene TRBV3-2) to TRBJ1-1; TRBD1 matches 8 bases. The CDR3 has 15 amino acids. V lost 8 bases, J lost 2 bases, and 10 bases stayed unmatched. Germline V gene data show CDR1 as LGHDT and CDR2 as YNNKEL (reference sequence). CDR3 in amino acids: CASGARQGLNTEAFF. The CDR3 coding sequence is TGTGCCAGCGGAGCGAGACAGGGGCTTAACACTGAAGCTTTCTTT.

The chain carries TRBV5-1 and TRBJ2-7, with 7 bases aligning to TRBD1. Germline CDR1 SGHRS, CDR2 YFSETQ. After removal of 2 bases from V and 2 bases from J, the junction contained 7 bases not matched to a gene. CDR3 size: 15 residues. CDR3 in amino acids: CASSLSGTATYEQYF. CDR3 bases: TGCGCCAGCAGCTTATCCGGGACAGCGACCTACGAGCAGTACTTC. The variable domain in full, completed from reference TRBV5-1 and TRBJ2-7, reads KAGVTQTPRYLIKTRGQQVTLSCSPISGHRSVSWYQQTPGQGLQFLFEYFSETQRNKGNFPGRFSGRQFSNSRSEMNVSTLELGDSALYLCASSLSGTATYEQYFGPGTRLTVT.

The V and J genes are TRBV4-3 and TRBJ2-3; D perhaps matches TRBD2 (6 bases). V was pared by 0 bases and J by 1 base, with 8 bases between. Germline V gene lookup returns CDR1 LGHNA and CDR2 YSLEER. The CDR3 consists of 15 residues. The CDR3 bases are TGCGCCAGCAGCCAAGATGGCGGGGGCACAGATACGCAGTATTTT. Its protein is CASSQDGGGTDTQYF.

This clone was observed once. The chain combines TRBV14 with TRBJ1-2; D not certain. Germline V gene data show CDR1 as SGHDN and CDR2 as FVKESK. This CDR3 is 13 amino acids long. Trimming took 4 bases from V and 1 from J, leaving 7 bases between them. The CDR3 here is CASSPELNYGYTF. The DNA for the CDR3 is TGTGCCAGCAGCCCGGAGCTTAACTATGGCTACACCTTC.